This T cell receptor (beta chain) was obtained from a study of T cells in Graves' hyperthyroidism and ophthalmopathy. Study as a whole: At the time of initial diagnosis and before any treatment, peripheral blood was collected. Findings and limits, study-wide: Ophthalmopathy onset followed model prediction by a median approximately 5.9 months.

Germline V gene data show CDR1 as MNHEY and CDR2 as SMNVEV (reference sequence). V lost 6 bases, J lost 3 bases, and 6 bases stayed unmatched. There are 14 residues in the CDR3. Using RNA transcripts as the source, TCR beta CDR3 regions were amplified. During a first-round RT-PCR of the TCR CDR3, the HTBI primer set was used. TCRdb re-called the multiplex PCR reads through MiXCR, storing one row per CDR3 protein. The data contain under 250,000 distinct CDR3 sequences, about a sixth of them seen just once; the ten biggest clones take up approximately 46%. Hyperthyroidism of Graves' type that showed no ophthalmopathy progression within 18 months was stable. The patients, who ranged from 18 to 65 in age, presented with newly diagnosed hyperthyroidism lasting under 2 months. Worth noting for this clonotype: Its antigen remains unknown.

This TCR derives from a man aged 45-65 years with Graves' hyperthyroidism. Material for sequencing was blood. The rearrangement links TRBV27 to TRBJ2-7; TRBD1 matches at 9 bases. CDR3 residues: CASRPGTGLYEQYF. The CDR3 DNA sequence: TGTGCCAGCAGACCTGGGACAGGGCTCTACGAGCAGTACTTC.